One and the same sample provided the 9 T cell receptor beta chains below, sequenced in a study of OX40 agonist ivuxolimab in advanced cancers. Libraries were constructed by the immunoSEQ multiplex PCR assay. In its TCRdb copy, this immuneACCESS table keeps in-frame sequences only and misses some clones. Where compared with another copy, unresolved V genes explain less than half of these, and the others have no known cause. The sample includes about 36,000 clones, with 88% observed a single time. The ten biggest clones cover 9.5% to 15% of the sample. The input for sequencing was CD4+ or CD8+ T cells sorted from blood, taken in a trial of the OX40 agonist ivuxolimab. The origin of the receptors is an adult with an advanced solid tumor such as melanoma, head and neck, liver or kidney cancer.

The CDR3 bases are TGTGCCAGCAGCGCGTCCCGGGACAGGGAGGGTTACCAAGAGACCCAGTACTTC. Translating it yields CASSASRDREGYQETQYF. V gene TRBV7-5 combines with J gene TRBJ2-5; the table calls TRBD1, which could not be checked here. TRBV7-5 is described as a pseudogene. This CDR3 contains 18 residues.

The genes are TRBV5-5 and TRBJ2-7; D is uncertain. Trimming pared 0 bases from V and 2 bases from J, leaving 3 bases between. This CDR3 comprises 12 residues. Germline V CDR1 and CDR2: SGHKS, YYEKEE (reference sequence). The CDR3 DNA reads TGTGCCAGCAGCTTGGGGACCTACGAGCAGTACTTC. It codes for CASSLGTYEQYF.

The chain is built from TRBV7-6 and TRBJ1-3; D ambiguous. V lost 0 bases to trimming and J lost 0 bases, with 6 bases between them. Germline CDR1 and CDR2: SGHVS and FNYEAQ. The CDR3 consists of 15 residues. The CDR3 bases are TGTGCCAGCAGCTTAGCGTCAGTCTCTGGAAACACCATATATTTT. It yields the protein CASSLASVSGNTIYF.

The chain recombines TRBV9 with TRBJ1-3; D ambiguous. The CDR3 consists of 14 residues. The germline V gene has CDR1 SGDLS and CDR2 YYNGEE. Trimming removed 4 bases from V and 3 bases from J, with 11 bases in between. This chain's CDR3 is CASSQPEGGNTIYF. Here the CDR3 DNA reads TGTGCCAGCAGCCAACCTGAGGGTGGAAACACCATATATTTT.

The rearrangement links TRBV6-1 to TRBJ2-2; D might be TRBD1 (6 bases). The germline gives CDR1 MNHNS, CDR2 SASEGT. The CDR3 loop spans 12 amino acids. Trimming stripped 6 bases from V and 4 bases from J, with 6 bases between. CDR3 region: CASRGGTGELFF. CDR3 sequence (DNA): TGTGCCAGCAGAGGGGGCACCGGGGAGCTGTTTTTT.

This CDR3 reads CASSIGGSYYNEQFF. Written as DNA, the CDR3 is TGTGCCAGTAGTATTGGGGGTAGTTACTACAATGAGCAGTTCTTC. The chain is built from TRBV19 and TRBJ2-1; D might be TRBD1 or TRBD2, each matching 5 bases. Germline CDR1 LNHDA, CDR2 SQIVND (reference sequence). V lost 3 bases to trimming and J lost 3 bases, with 12 bases between them. This CDR3 contains 15 residues. Full variable domain (remainder filled in from reference TRBV19 and TRBJ2-1): DGGITQSPKYLFRKEGQNVTLSCEQNLNHDAMYWYRQDPGQGLRLIYYSQIVNDFQKGDIAEGYSVSREKKESFPLTVTSAQKNPTAFYLCASSIGGSYYNEQFFGPGTRLTVL.

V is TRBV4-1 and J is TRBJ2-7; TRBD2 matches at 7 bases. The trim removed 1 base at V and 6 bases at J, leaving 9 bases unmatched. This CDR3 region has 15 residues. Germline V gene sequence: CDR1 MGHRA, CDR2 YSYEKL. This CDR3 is CASSQGAGVMSEQYF. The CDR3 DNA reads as TGCGCCAGCAGCCAAGGCGCGGGGGTGATGTCCGAGCAGTACTTC.

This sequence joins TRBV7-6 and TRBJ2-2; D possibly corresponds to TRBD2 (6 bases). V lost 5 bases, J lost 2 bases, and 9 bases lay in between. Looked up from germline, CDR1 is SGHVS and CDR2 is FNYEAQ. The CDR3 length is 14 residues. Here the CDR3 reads CASSQGLNTGELFF. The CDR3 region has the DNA TGTGCCAGCAGCCAGGGACTTAACACCGGGGAGCTGTTTTTT. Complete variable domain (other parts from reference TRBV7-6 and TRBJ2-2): GAGVSQSPRYKVTKRGQDVALRCDPISGHVSLYWYRQALGQGPEFLTYFNYEAQQDKSGLPNDRFSAERPEGSISTLTIQRTEQRDSAMYRCASSQGLNTGELFFGEGSRLTVL.

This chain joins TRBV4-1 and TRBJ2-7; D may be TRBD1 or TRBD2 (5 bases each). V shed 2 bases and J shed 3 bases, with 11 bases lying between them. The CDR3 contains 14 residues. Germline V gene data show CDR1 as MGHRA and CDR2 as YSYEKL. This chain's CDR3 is CASSQPGRNYEQYF. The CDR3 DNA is TGCGCCAGCAGCCAACCGGGACGGAACTACGAGCAGTACTTC.